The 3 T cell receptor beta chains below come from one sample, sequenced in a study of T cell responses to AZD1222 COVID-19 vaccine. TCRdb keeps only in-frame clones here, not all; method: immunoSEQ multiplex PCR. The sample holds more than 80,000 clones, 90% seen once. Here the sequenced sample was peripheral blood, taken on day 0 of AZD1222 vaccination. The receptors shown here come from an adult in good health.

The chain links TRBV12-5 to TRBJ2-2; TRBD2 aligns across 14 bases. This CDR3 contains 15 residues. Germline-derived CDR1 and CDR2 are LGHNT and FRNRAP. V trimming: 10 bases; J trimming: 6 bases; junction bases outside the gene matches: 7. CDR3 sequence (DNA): TGTGCTATCTCCGGGACTAGCGGGAGTCCCGGGGAGCTGTTTTTT. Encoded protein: CAISGTSGSPGELFF.

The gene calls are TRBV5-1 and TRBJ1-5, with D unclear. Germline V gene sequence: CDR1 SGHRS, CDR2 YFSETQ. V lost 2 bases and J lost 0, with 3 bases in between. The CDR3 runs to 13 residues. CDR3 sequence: CASSFDSNQPQHF. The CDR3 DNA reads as TGCGCCAGCAGCTTCGATAGCAATCAGCCCCAGCATTTT.

The CDR3 region has the DNA TGTGCCAGCAGCCCGGCCCGGACTCTTTTCCAACGAGATACGCAGTATTTT. The encoded protein is CASSPARTLFQRDTQYF. V usage is TRBV7-2 and J usage is TRBJ2-3; a weak D match, TRBD2 (5 bases). V lost 5 bases, J lost 5 bases, and 23 bases lay in between. CDR3 size: 17 residues. CDR1 and CDR2 (germline): SGHTA, FQGNSA. The variable domain in full, completed from reference TRBV7-2 and TRBJ2-3, reads GAGVSQSPSNKVTEKGKDVELRCDPISGHTALYWYRQSLGQGLEFLIYFQGNSAPDKSGLPSDRFSAERTGGSVSTLTIQRTQQEDSAVYLCASSPARTLFQRDTQYFGPGTRLTVL.